This TCR beta chain was retrieved from a study of T-cell reconstitution after alpha-beta-depleted transplantation in children. V lost 6 bases to trimming and J lost 2 bases; unmatched junction nucleotides: 3. Looked up from germline, CDR1 is MDHEN and CDR2 is SYDVKM. This CDR3 is 14 amino acids long. Using unique molecular identifiers, the investigators prepared the TCRbeta library. TCRdb re-called the PCR reads with MiXCR, one entry per CDR3 protein. Among a few hundred thousand distinct CDR3 sequences listed, 9.7% were seen once. Sequences were derived from PBMCs from the stem cell graft donor, sampled from the stem cell graft. This TCR was sampled from a human donor who donated a stem cell graft to a child with SCID. V and J are TRBV28 and TRBJ2-1, with 8 bases that match TRBD2. CDR3 coding DNA: TGTGCCAGCAGCGGGGGGGGGGCCTACAATGAGCAGTTCTTC. Encoded protein: CASSGGGAYNEQFF. Filled out from reference TRBV28 and TRBJ2-1, the complete variable domain reads DVKVTQSSRYLVKRTGEKVFLECVQDMDHENMFWYRQDPGLGLRLIYFSYDVKMKEKGDIPEGYSVSREKKERFSLILESASTNQTSMYLCASSGGGAYNEQFFGPGTRLTVL.